This T cell receptor beta chain was sequenced for a study of blood T cell repertoires in COVID-19. About the research overall: COVID-19 samples, acute and convalescent, were from the United States, Italy and Spain. PBMCs, B-cell-depleted T cells, or T cells provided the cDNA or gDNA that made up the material.

Per the original data handling: For nucleated cells, counts were estimated from reference gene primer amplification. Produced via immunoSEQ multiplex PCR; TCRdb's table is partial and in-frame only. That table furnishes V, J and clone size, whereas the DNA furnished D and trimming. This table has about 50,000 clones, 80% to 95% appearing once. The CDR3 is 15 residues long. Sample: peripheral blood. The chain has TRBV21-1 and TRBJ2-1; TRBD1, the table's D call, was not compared with the DNA. TRBV21-1 is a pseudogene. This receptor was obtained from a man aged 50 or older with active COVID-19. The CDR3 is CASARDRGSYNEQFF. The CDR3, as DNA: TGTGCCAGCGCCCGGGACAGGGGGTCCTACAATGAGCAGTTCTTC.